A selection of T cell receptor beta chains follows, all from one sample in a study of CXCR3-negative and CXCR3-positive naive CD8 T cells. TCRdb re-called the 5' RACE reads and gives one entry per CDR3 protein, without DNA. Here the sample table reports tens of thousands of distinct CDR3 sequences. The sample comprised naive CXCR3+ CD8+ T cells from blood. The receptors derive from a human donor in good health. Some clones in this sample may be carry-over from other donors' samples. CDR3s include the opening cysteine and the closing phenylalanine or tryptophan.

CASSLTGGRTDTQYF | TRBV7-3 | 15 | TRBJ2-3
CARSPVSRGNEQFF | TRBV6-5 | 14 | TRBJ2-1
CASTPSVNRYNEQFF | TRBV28 | 15 | TRBJ2-1
CASLTSQGPYEQYF | TRBV6-2/TRBV6-3 | 14 | TRBJ2-7
CASSLGQGDEQYF | TRBV7-7 | 13 | TRBJ2-7
CASSPGLAGGNEQFF | TRBV7-2 | 15 | TRBJ2-1
CASSQDWRGSSYEQYF | TRBV4-3 | 16 | TRBJ2-7
CAADAGRAYNEQFF | TRBV10-3 | 14 | TRBJ2-1
CASTLALNQPQHF | TRBV6-6 | 13 | TRBJ1-5
CASSPPPNTEAFF | TRBV4-2 | 13 | TRBJ1-1
CSVRVTGSVWAFF | TRBV29-1 | 13 | TRBJ1-1
CASSQDVWQAGGSTDTQYF | TRBV4-3 | 19 | TRBJ2-3
CASSQTGTTYEQYF | TRBV4-3 | 14 | TRBJ2-7
CSARPPSYNEQFF | TRBV20-1 | 13 | TRBJ2-1
CASSLVSGSPYEQYF | TRBV5-1 | 15 | TRBJ2-7
CASSLAGQVNQPQHF | TRBV7-2 | 15 | TRBJ1-5
CPRGERESSYEQYF | TRBV28 | 14 | TRBJ2-7
CAIAGPGQTHNEQFF | TRBV27 | 15 | TRBJ2-1
CASSPGLARMYGQYF | TRBV4-1 | 15 | TRBJ2-7
CSALTGENTEAFF | TRBV20-1 | 13 | TRBJ1-1
CASSSPGGGIDEQYF | TRBV7-6 | 15 | TRBJ2-7
CASSPSEDGHF | TRBV9 | 11 | TRBJ1-2
CASRDRWRSTDTQYF | TRBV4-3 | 15 | TRBJ2-3
CASSPQGVLSGANVLTF | TRBV28 | 17 | TRBJ2-6
CASNVRPNYGYTF | TRBV2 | 13 | TRBJ1-2
CASSQYGGGASHTQYF | TRBV14 | 16 | TRBJ2-3
CASGVRETQYF | TRBV6-5 | 11 | TRBJ2-5
CASSLRGGRTEAFF | TRBV5-1 | 14 | TRBJ1-1
CASKTPGDGTDTQYF | TRBV10-2 | 15 | TRBJ2-3
CASSPDSGTATYEQYF | TRBV5-1 | 16 | TRBJ2-7
CATSPRTGSYEQYF | TRBV24-1 | 14 | TRBJ2-7
CASSQGLAHEQFF | TRBV14 | 13 | TRBJ2-1
CASSFTTGSKQYF | TRBV27 | 13 | TRBJ2-7
CASSLTLNQPQHF | TRBV11-2 | 13 | TRBJ1-5
CASSYSSSYNEQFF | TRBV6-2/TRBV6-3 | 14 | TRBJ2-1
CASSLSRAENTEAFF | TRBV28 | 15 | TRBJ1-1
CAIRGLSLSGTDYGYTF | TRBV10-3 | 17 | TRBJ1-2
CASSPISSRGLAANEQFF | TRBV7-3 | 18 | TRBJ2-1
CASSFRDGYEQYF | TRBV11-3 | 13 | TRBJ2-7
CASSLSVFTDTQYF | TRBV7-7 | 14 | TRBJ2-3
CASSILNTEAFF | TRBV19 | 12 | TRBJ1-1
CASSVEWGSYEQYF | TRBV9 | 14 | TRBJ2-7
CASSPTLGETQYF | TRBV4-2 | 13 | TRBJ2-5
CATGTATDTQYF | TRBV10-3 | 12 | TRBJ2-3
CSAREVGQSYNEQFF | TRBV20-1 | 15 | TRBJ2-1
CASSQDVGAASFEQYF | TRBV14 | 16 | TRBJ2-7
CASSDTGWSHTDTQYF | TRBV2 | 16 | TRBJ2-3
CASNRDGYSYEQYF | TRBV19 | 14 | TRBJ2-7
CASSRGLAGGLYNEQFF | TRBV7-6 | 17 | TRBJ2-1
CASSYTSGGNTDTQYF | TRBV6-5 | 16 | TRBJ2-3
CASSAGLGISNYGYTF | TRBV6-5 | 16 | TRBJ1-2
CSVGGGQGYNEQFF | TRBV29-1 | 14 | TRBJ2-1
CAAWTGGFSEAFF | TRBV10-3 | 13 | TRBJ1-1
CASSRPTVNTEAFF | TRBV14 | 14 | TRBJ1-1
CASSGYRVSTDTQYF | TRBV9 | 15 | TRBJ2-3
CASSPGTGTYEQYF | TRBV7-6 | 14 | TRBJ2-7
CASSLPNEQFF | TRBV7-8 | 11 | TRBJ2-1